Below, 22 T cell receptor beta chains from the same sample are listed, as sequenced in a study of cytomegalovirus exposure and HLA in healthy donors. Primers: 60 Vbeta forward and 13 Jbeta reverse. Method: immunoSEQ multiplex PCR; TCRdb's copy keeps in-frame clones and lacks some. The sample has some 170,000 clones; 65% to 80% are singletons. The sequenced sample was PBMCs. All receptors come from a woman in her 30s in good health and CMV-seronegative.

V is TRBV18 and J is TRBJ2-7, with 8 positions matching TRBD2. Trimming cost V 5 bases and J 5 bases; bases outside gene matches: 14. CDR1 is KGHSH and CDR2 is LQKENI in the germline V gene. This CDR3 is built from 16 residues. DNA of the CDR3: TGTGCCAGCTCATCAAAGACTAGCGCATTGGGGCACGAGCAGTACTTC. As protein: CASSSKTSALGHEQYF.

The V call is TRBV19, the J call TRBJ2-7; 9 nucleotides line up with TRBD1. V was pared by 5 bases and J by 4 bases, with 9 bases of the junction left unmatched. The germline gives CDR1 LNHDA, CDR2 SQIVND (reference sequence). The CDR3 has 15 amino acids. The CDR3 DNA follows: TGTGCCAGTAGTCACCCGGGACAGGGAATGTACGAGCAGTACTTC. Its translation: CASSHPGQGMYEQYF.

The rearrangement joins TRBV4-1 to TRBJ2-5, with D perhaps matching TRBD2 (6 bases). The CDR3 runs to 16 residues. The germline V gene encodes CDR1 MGHRA and CDR2 YSYEKL. V was pared by 3 bases and J by 5 bases, with 19 bases between. The CDR3 protein is CASSQTRGGEDETQYF. CDR3 in DNA: TGCGCCAGCAGCCAGACGAGAGGAGGGGAGGATGAGACCCAGTACTTC.

The J gene is TRBJ2-2, the V gene TRBV5-1; TRBD2 is a possible D gene (5 bases). Per germline, CDR1 SGHRS and CDR2 YFSETQ. This CDR3 spans 13 amino acids. Trimming pared 3 bases from V and 6 bases from J, leaving 9 bases between. CDR3 sequence reads: CASSYSVPGELFF. CDR3 in DNA: TGCGCCAGCAGCTATAGCGTCCCCGGGGAGCTGTTTTTT.

The chain recombines TRBV30 with TRBJ2-1; 7 positions agree with TRBD2. V dropped 4 bases and J dropped 10; count of bases not matched to a gene: 13. In germline, CDR1 is GTSNPN, CDR2 SVGIG (reference sequence). CDR3 size: 14 residues. The CDR3 region is CAWTSGTQGGEQFF. The DNA for the CDR3 is TGTGCCTGGACTTCCGGGACCCAGGGAGGGGAGCAGTTCTTC.

The chain carries TRBV5-1 and TRBJ2-5, with D possibly matching TRBD1 (5 bases). Between the trimmed V and J ends, which lost 0 bases and 1 base, there was a span of 13 bases. CDR3 size: 16 residues. The germline CDR1 and CDR2 sequences are SGHRS and YFSETQ. The CDR3: CASSLADTYSQETQYF. The CDR3 DNA follows: TGCGCCAGCAGCTTGGCGGACACTTATTCCCAAGAGACCCAGTACTTC.

This clone was counted a few times. J is TRBJ2-1 and V is TRBV23-1, with 14 bases fitting TRBD2. TRBV23-1 is reported as an ORF; its role is uncertain. This CDR3 spans 20 amino acids. The trim removed 1 base at V and 4 bases at J, leaving 12 bases unmatched. The CDR3 region is CASSQLNRLAGGWMYNEQFF. In nucleotides, the CDR3 is TGCGCCAGCAGTCAATTGAATAGACTAGCGGGAGGGTGGATGTACAATGAGCAGTTCTTC.

This sequence joins TRBV6-4 and TRBJ2-5; the match to TRBD2 covers 7 bases. The J call may not be correct, given that the DNA end is closer to TRBJ2-7. CDR1 is MRHNA, CDR2 SNTAGT, per germline. The CDR3 is 16 amino acids. Here the CDR3 DNA reads TGTGCCAGCAGTGCCCTCCTAGCGGCTTCTTCTTACGAGCAGTACTTC. Translated: CASSALLAASSYEQYF.

Note on this clone: Different DNA sequences within this sample yield the same CDR3. The chain carries TRBV10-3 and TRBJ1-5, with 7 bases identical to TRBD1. V was pared by 5 bases and J by 4 bases, with 2 bases of the junction left unmatched. The CDR3 length is 13 residues. From germline, CDR1 is ENHRY and CDR2 SYGVKD. CDR3 nucleotide sequence: TGTGCCATCAGTCGGGACAGTAATCAGCCCCAGCATTTT. Translated, it gives CAISRDSNQPQHF.

The gene calls are TRBV11-2 and TRBJ2-7; 8 bases line up with TRBD1. The germline gives CDR1 SGHAT, CDR2 FQNNGV. Trimming removed 3 bases from V and 4 bases from J; junction bases left unmatched: 2. This CDR3 is built from 13 residues. The CDR3 reads CASSLDRDYEQYF. As DNA, the CDR3 is TGTGCCAGCAGCTTGGACAGGGATTACGAGCAGTACTTC.

Worth noting for this clone: One end of the junction varies from germline; a read error may be responsible. J is TRBJ1-2 and V is TRBV6-5; 9 bases map to TRBD1. This CDR3 region has 14 residues. The germline V gene encodes CDR1 MNHEY and CDR2 SVGAGI. The CDR3 loop is CASKTGGSDYGYPF. In DNA form, the CDR3 reads TGTGCCAGCAAAACAGGGGGCTCTGACTATGGCTACCCCTTC.

This chain connects TRBV19 to TRBJ1-2; TRBD1 matches 7 bases. The germline V gene encodes CDR1 LNHDA and CDR2 SQIVND (reference sequence). V was pared by 0 bases and J by 4 bases, with 5 bases of the junction left unmatched. This CDR3 contains 15 residues. The CDR3 DNA sequence: TGTGCCAGTAGTATAGACACCTCAGGGGGCTATGGCTACACCTTC. It codes for CASSIDTSGGYGYTF.

The chain combines TRBV9 with TRBJ2-1; D might be TRBD1 (6 bases). V shed 1 base and J shed 4 bases, with 9 bases lying between them. Germline V CDR1 and CDR2: SGDLS, YYNGEE. CDR3 length: 14 amino acids. The CDR3 nucleotides are TGTGCCAGCAGCGTACAAACAGGGTACAATGAGCAGTTCTTC. Translation gives CASSVQTGYNEQFF. Complete variable domain (other parts from reference TRBV9 and TRBJ2-1): DSGVTQTPKHLITATGQRVTLRCSPRSGDLSVYWYQQSLDQGLQFLIQYYNGEERAKGNILERFSAQQFPDLHSELNLSSLELGDSALYFCASSVQTGYNEQFFGPGTRLTVL.

This chain connects TRBV5-4 to TRBJ2-3; 11 nucleotides agree with TRBD2. This CDR3 comprises 13 residues. V lost 2 bases to trimming and J lost 14 bases; unmatched junction nucleotides: 7. Per the germline V gene, CDR1 is SGHNT and CDR2 is YYREEE (reference sequence). The CDR3 loop is CASSLLAGDMLYF. The DNA of the CDR3 is TGTGCCAGCAGCTTACTAGCGGGGGATATGCTGTATTTT.

V is TRBV29-1 and J is TRBJ2-2, with unresolved D. Per the germline V gene, CDR1 is SQVTM and CDR2 is ANQGSEA. The V end was cut by 3 bases, the J end by 7 bases, with 15 bases between. The CDR3 contains 14 residues. CDR3: CSVESGSRYGELFF. The CDR3 nucleotides are TGCAGCGTTGAGTCAGGATCCCGCTACGGGGAGCTGTTTTTT.

This clone was seen only a few times. The chain employs TRBV4-3 and TRBJ1-6; 7 bases align to TRBD1. Germline V gene sequence: CDR1 LGHNA, CDR2 YSLEER. This CDR3 is built from 17 residues. V was pared by 0 bases and J by 10 bases, with 12 bases of the junction left unmatched. CDR3: CASSQDLARQGASPLHF. CDR3 nucleotides: TGCGCCAGCAGCCAAGATTTGGCTCGACAGGGCGCGTCACCCCTCCACTTT.

The chain employs TRBV19 and TRBJ2-3, with TRBD2 matching 13 bases. The germline V gene has CDR1 LNHDA and CDR2 SQIVND (reference sequence). V shed 3 bases, J shed 2 bases, and the junction held 5 bases outside the gene matches. The CDR3 length is 17 residues. The CDR3 is CASSMGGTSGDTDTQYF. The CDR3 nucleotides are TGTGCCAGTAGTATGGGTGGGACTAGCGGGGACACAGATACGCAGTATTTT.

The rearrangement uses TRBV7-6 and TRBJ1-3; 7 bases are a match to TRBD1. CDR1 and CDR2 from the germline V gene are SGHVS and FNYEAQ. V lost 4 bases and J lost 0; bases outside the gene matches: 21. This CDR3 is 21 amino acids long. CDR3 amino acids: CASSSWRGGDSVTYSGNTIYF. CDR3 nucleotides: TGTGCCAGCAGCTCATGGAGGGGTGGGGACAGTGTGACCTACTCTGGAAACACCATATATTTT.

The chain is built from TRBV9 and TRBJ1-3; D remains unclear. Trimming removed 0 bases at V and 3 bases at J, with 10 bases between. This CDR3 spans 15 amino acids. Germline CDR1 SGDLS, CDR2 YYNGEE. CDR3 sequence (DNA): TGTGCCAGCAGCGTAGACCGGGGATATGGAAACACCATATATTTT. It yields the protein CASSVDRGYGNTIYF.

This clone appeared once. The V and J genes are TRBV6-5 and TRBJ2-7, with TRBD1 identical over 8 bases. The junction had 8 bases not matched to a gene; V was cut back by 5 bases and J by 5 bases. The CDR3 is 14 amino acids. CDR1 MNHEY and CDR2 SVGAGI come from the germline V gene. The CDR3 reads CASSPRTGTNEQYF. In nucleotides, the CDR3 is TGTGCCAGCAGTCCCCGGACAGGGACAAACGAGCAGTACTTC.

This chain joins TRBV5-1 and TRBJ2-3; 10 nucleotides line up with TRBD2. Germline V gene sequence: CDR1 SGHRS, CDR2 YFSETQ. The CDR3 extends over 15 amino acids. J gave up 3 bases and V 5 bases, and 6 bases lay outside the gene matches. The DNA for the CDR3 is TGCGCCAGCAGGCCCGGGACTAGCGCAACAGATACGCAGTATTTT. This codes for CASRPGTSATDTQYF.

V usage is TRBV5-4 and J usage is TRBJ2-1; TRBD1 is a possible D gene (5 bases). Germline V gene sequence: CDR1 SGHNT, CDR2 YYREEE (reference sequence). The length of the CDR3 is 16 residues. Between the trimmed V and J ends, which lost 1 base and 3 bases, there was a span of 14 bases. CDR3 sequence: CASSLSAGSDYNEQFF. DNA of the CDR3: TGTGCCAGCAGCTTGTCCGCAGGGTCAGACTACAATGAGCAGTTCTTC. The full variable domain, in which reference TRBV5-4 and TRBJ2-1 provide the parts outside the CDR3, is ETGVTQSPTHLIKTRGQQVTLRCSSQSGHNTVSWYQQALGQGPQFIFQYYREEENGRGNFPPRFSGLQFPNYSSELNVNALELDDSALYLCASSLSAGSDYNEQFFGPGTRLTVL.